Given below is one TCR beta chain in context. V lost 5 bases, J lost 2 bases, and 3 bases stayed unmatched. The germline gives CDR1 SEHNR, CDR2 FQNEAQ (reference sequence). CDR3 length equals 13 residues. The sample is drawn from a study of T cell changes during pregnancy in multiple sclerosis. TCRdb keeps only in-frame clones here, not all; method: immunoSEQ multiplex PCR. The repertoire holds under 150,000 clones, with around 97% as singletons. This receptor was identified in a female donor with multiple sclerosis, enrolled in a pregnancy study. The chain links TRBV7-9 to TRBJ2-7, with TRBD2 matching over 7 bases. Sequenced material: peripheral blood, taken after pregnancy. The CDR3 spells CASSLAGAYEQYF. The CDR3 DNA reads TGTGCCAGCAGCCTCGCGGGGGCCTACGAGCAGTACTTC.